This T cell receptor beta chain was identified during a study of blood T cell dynamics during melanoma immunotherapy. As for the study in general: Patients with metastatic melanoma got pembrolizumab or nivolumab-ipilimumab as first-line care.

A few counts support this clone. Its specificity is not known. The germline gives CDR1 SGHKS, CDR2 YYEKEE (reference sequence). The ends were cut back, 0 bases at V and 6 bases at J, with 15 bases in the middle. The CDR3 covers 15 residues. Time point described: week 3, after first cycle of checkpoint inhibitor. Blood was drawn before treatment and at week 3 after checkpoint blockade. Patients with prior systemic cancer treatment, concomitant immunosuppressants, or other active malignancies were excluded. Study-wide findings and caveats: Disease-control patients' PBMC repertoires became either more clonal or more diverse at W3.

Here immunoSEQ multiplex PCR was the method, and the copy in TCRdb shows in-frame clones only, minus some. The data show about 28,000 clones, roughly 83% seen once. The TCR was taken from a human donor with melanoma. J is TRBJ1-2 and V is TRBV5-5; perhaps TRBD1 as D (6 bases). The source was blood, collected from a patient treated with checkpoint blockade. The CDR3 DNA reads TGTGCCAGCAGCTTGGAGGGGCAGGGACAAGATGGCTACACCTTC. Translating gives CASSLEGQGQDGYTF.